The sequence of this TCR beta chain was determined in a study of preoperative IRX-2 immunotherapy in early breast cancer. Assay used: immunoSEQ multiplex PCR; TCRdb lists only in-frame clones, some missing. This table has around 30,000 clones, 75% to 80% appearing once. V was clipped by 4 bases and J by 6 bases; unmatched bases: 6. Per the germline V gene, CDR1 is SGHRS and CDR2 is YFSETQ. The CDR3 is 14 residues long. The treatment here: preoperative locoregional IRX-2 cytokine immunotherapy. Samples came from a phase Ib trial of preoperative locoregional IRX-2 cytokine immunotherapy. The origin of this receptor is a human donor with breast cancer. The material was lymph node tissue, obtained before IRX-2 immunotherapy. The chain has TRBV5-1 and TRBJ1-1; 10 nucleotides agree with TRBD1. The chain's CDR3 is CASSRGDRGAEAFF. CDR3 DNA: TGCGCCAGCAGCCGAGGGGACAGGGGCGCTGAAGCTTTCTTT.